The next 26 T cell receptor beta chains were all read from a single sample in a study of blood T cell repertoires in COVID-19. Libraries were prepared by immunoSEQ multiplex PCR; TCRdb keeps only in-frame clonotypes and omits some of them. The table includes fewer than 65,000 clones, more than 80% detected once. Sequencing used peripheral blood. These receptors were taken from a woman older than 75 with acute or convalescent COVID-19.

The chain recombines TRBV5-6 with TRBJ2-5; 9 bases are shared with TRBD1. Germline CDR1 reads SGHDT; CDR2 reads YYEEEE. The CDR3 has 16 amino acids. The ends lost 1 base at V and 2 bases at J; junction bases unmatched: 6. Here the CDR3 reads CASSLRQGGLQETQYF. The CDR3 bases are TGTGCCAGCAGCTTGCGACAGGGGGGTTTGCAAGAGACCCAGTACTTC.

The chain carries TRBV6-5 and TRBJ1-5, with D perhaps TRBD1 (6 bases). Trimming shortened V by 6 bases and J by 6 bases, and 15 bases separated the two germline ends. The CDR3 is made up of 14 amino acids. The V gene's germline CDR1 is MNHEY and CDR2 SVGAGI. The CDR3 reads CASRSGGAGQPQHF. DNA for the CDR3: TGTGCCAGCAGGTCCGGGGGGGCTGGTCAGCCCCAGCATTTT.

This chain joins TRBV5-4 and TRBJ1-1; the D is unclear. The CDR3 is 15 amino acids. Germline assignment: CDR1 SGHNT and CDR2 YYREEE (reference sequence). V was cut by 0 bases and J by 0 bases, with 9 bases left in between. CDR3 DNA sequence: TGTGCCAGCAGCTTGGCCGGGTTTATGAACACTGAAGCTTTCTTT. Translating it yields CASSLAGFMNTEAFF.

In its sample, this clone was seen once. The V gene is TRBV28, the J gene TRBJ2-2; D possibly corresponds to TRBD2 (7 bases). The CDR3 covers 16 residues. The V end was cut by 6 bases, the J end by 1 base, with 15 bases between. In germline, CDR1 is MDHEN, CDR2 SYDVKM. CDR3 nucleotide sequence: TGTGCCAGCAGCCCTACGGGGGGCAAGAACACCGGGGAGCTGTTTTTT. It encodes CASSPTGGKNTGELFF.

The chain employs TRBV19 and TRBJ1-3, with D uncertain. Trimming removed 7 bases at V and 7 bases at J, with 14 bases between. Germline V gives CDR1 LNHDA, CDR2 SQIVND (reference sequence). This CDR3 comprises 13 residues. The DNA of the CDR3 is TGTGCCAGTATGCGGGGAGTACAGAACACCATATATTTT. Encoded protein: CASMRGVQNTIYF.

V usage is TRBV11-2 and J usage is TRBJ2-2, with D maybe TRBD2 (5 bases). V shed 4 bases and J shed 0 bases, with 12 bases lying between them. This CDR3 contains 16 residues. The germline CDR1 and CDR2 sequences are SGHAT and FQNNGV. CDR3 residues: CASSSRLSANTGELFF. The CDR3 DNA sequence: TGTGCCAGCAGCTCAAGACTATCCGCGAACACCGGGGAGCTGTTTTTT.

This chain links TRBV5-4 with TRBJ2-7; 7 bases align to TRBD1. CDR1 is SGHNT and CDR2 is YYREEE in the germline V gene (reference sequence). The CDR3 is 14 residues long. V lost 1 base and J lost 4; bases outside the gene matches: 5. The CDR3 region is CASSLSRTGYEQYF. The CDR3 region has the DNA TGTGCCAGCAGCTTGTCGAGGACAGGATACGAGCAGTACTTC.

This clone was counted a single time. This chain connects TRBV18 to TRBJ1-5; tentative D call: TRBD1 (5 bases). This CDR3 is built from 16 residues. The germline V gene has CDR1 KGHSH and CDR2 LQKENI. V gave up 4 bases and J gave up 11 bases, with 24 bases separating them. The CDR3 is CASSRYSEGTNGAQHF. The CDR3 DNA reads TGTGCCAGCTCACGCTACTCGGAGGGGACCAATGGGGCCCAGCATTTT.

This clone was seen a few times. V and J are TRBV3-1 (or the pseudogene TRBV3-2) and TRBJ1-3; tentative D call: TRBD1 (5 bases). Looked up from germline, CDR1 is LGHDT and CDR2 is YNNKEL (reference sequence). Between the trimmed V and J ends, which lost 0 bases and 4 bases, there was a span of 10 bases. The CDR3 extends over 15 amino acids. CDR3 loop: CASSQDRVVGNTIYF. The CDR3 DNA reads TGTGCCAGCAGCCAAGACAGGGTAGTCGGAAACACCATATATTTT.

The rearrangement uses TRBV7-9 and TRBJ1-1; D not certain. Germline V CDR1 and CDR2: SEHNR, FQNEAQ (reference sequence). Trimming cost V 5 bases and J 7 bases, with 8 bases left between them. This CDR3 comprises 11 residues. In DNA, the CDR3 is TGTGCCAGCAGCCGGGAGGGTGAAGCTTTCTTT. The encoded protein is CASSREGEAFF. Full variable domain (missing parts from reference TRBV7-9 and TRBJ1-1): DTGVSQNPRHKITKRGQNVTFRCDPISEHNRLYWYRQTLGQGPEFLTYFQNEAQLEKSRLLSDRFSAERPKGSFSTLEIQRTEQGDSAMYLCASSREGEAFFGQGTRLTVV.

The chain carries TRBV27 and TRBJ1-2; 9 positions match TRBD1. Trimming removed 4 bases from V and 6 bases from J; junction bases left unmatched: 3. CDR3 length: 13 residues. Germline loops: CDR1 MNHEY, CDR2 SMNVEV (reference sequence). The CDR3 spells CASSSRTGDGYTF. CDR3 sequence (DNA): TGTGCCAGCAGTTCGCGGACAGGGGATGGCTACACCTTC.

V usage is TRBV7-9 and J usage is TRBJ2-5, with a weak D call TRBD1 (5 bases). The CDR3 has 14 residues. The V end was cut by 1 base, the J end by 2 bases, with 8 bases between. Per the germline V gene, CDR1 is SEHNR and CDR2 is FQNEAQ (reference sequence). The CDR3 protein is CASSLGAGQETQYF. DNA for the CDR3: TGTGCCAGCAGCTTAGGGGCAGGGCAAGAGACCCAGTACTTC.

The rearrangement joins TRBV7-7 to TRBJ2-2; D unresolved. Germline CDR1 reads SSHAT; CDR2 reads FNYEAQ (reference sequence). This CDR3 spans 15 amino acids. The V gene lost 5 bases and the J gene lost 2 bases, with 12 bases spanning the gap. In DNA form, the CDR3 reads TGTGCCAGCAGCCCCAGGTCCGCCAACACCGGGGAGCTGTTTTTT. Translated, it gives CASSPRSANTGELFF. The whole variable domain, remainder taken from reference TRBV7-7 and TRBJ2-2, is GAGVSQSPRYKVTKRGQDVTLRCDPISSHATLYWYQQALGQGPEFLTYFNYEAQPDKSGLPSDRFSAERPEGSISTLTIQRTEQRDSAMYRCASSPRSANTGELFFGEGSRLTVL.

The rearrangement links TRBV30 to TRBJ1-5, with TRBD1 matching 9 bases. CDR1 is GTSNPN and CDR2 is SVGIG in the germline V gene (reference sequence). V was clipped by 5 bases and J by 9 bases; unmatched bases: 8. The CDR3 is 13 amino acids. The CDR3 region is CAWGDRAHRPQHF. CDR3 DNA: TGTGCCTGGGGGGACAGGGCCCACCGGCCCCAGCATTTT.

The rearrangement joins TRBV5-1 to TRBJ1-1; D uncertain. The CDR3 length is 14 residues. Trimming left V 4 bases short and J 5 bases short, with 15 bases between. Germline loops: CDR1 SGHRS, CDR2 YFSETQ. CDR3 loop: CASSPGPSGTEAFF. The CDR3 coding sequence is TGCGCCAGCAGCCCCGGGCCTTCGGGGACTGAAGCTTTCTTT.

The chain recombines TRBV6-5 with TRBJ2-5; 11 bases align to TRBD2. The CDR3 runs to 15 residues. The J segment lost 1 base and the V segment lost 7 bases, leaving 5 bases of the junction unmatched. Looked up from germline, CDR1 is MNHEY and CDR2 is SVGAGI. The CDR3: CASTLTSGIQETQYF. Written as DNA, the CDR3 is TGTGCCAGCACCTTGACTAGCGGGATCCAAGAGACCCAGTACTTC.

The chain has TRBV25-1 and TRBJ2-1; 7 nucleotides match TRBD2. This CDR3 contains 15 residues. Germline loops: CDR1 MGHDK, CDR2 SYGVNS. V shed 3 bases, J shed 7 bases, and the junction held 9 bases outside the gene matches. CDR3 in DNA: TGTGCCAGCAGTGAGCATGGACTAGTGTTGAATGAGCAGTTCTTC. Its protein is CASSEHGLVLNEQFF.

This chain connects TRBV18 to TRBJ1-1; 9 nucleotides agree with TRBD1. This CDR3 has 16 amino acids. The germline CDR1 and CDR2 sequences are KGHSH and LQKENI. V trimming: 3 bases; J trimming: 2 bases; junction bases outside the gene matches: 7. The CDR3 region is CASSPFQTGGNTEAFF. The CDR3 DNA is TGTGCCAGCTCACCTTTCCAGACAGGGGGAAACACTGAAGCTTTCTTT.

The chain is built from TRBV12-2 and TRBJ2-7; the DNA was not compared with TRBD1, the D call given in the table. TRBV12-2 constitutes a pseudogene. This CDR3 contains 17 residues. For the CDR3, the DNA is TGTGCAAGTCGCCCTCCTCCCCCCGGGACAGGGGTCGGCGAGCAGTACTTC. Amino acid sequence: CASRPPPPGTGVGEQYF.

The rearrangement uses TRBV15 and TRBJ1-3; D might be TRBD1 (5 bases). CDR1 is LNHNV, CDR2 YYDKDF, per germline (reference sequence). This CDR3 spans 18 amino acids. V gave up 0 bases and J gave up 0 bases, with 15 bases separating them. The DNA for the CDR3 is TGTGCCACCAGCAGAGATCCACTCAGGGTTAGCTCTGGAAACACCATATATTTT. Residues: CATSRDPLRVSSGNTIYF. The whole variable domain, filled in from reference TRBV15 and TRBJ1-3, reads DAMVIQNPRYQVTQFGKPVTLSCSQTLNHNVMYWYQQKSSQAPKLLFHYYDKDFNNEADTPDNFQSRRPNTSFCFLDIRSPGLGDTAMYLCATSRDPLRVSSGNTIYFGEGSWLTVV.

This chain joins TRBV5-4 and TRBJ1-3, with TRBD1 identical over 7 bases. Unmatched junction bases numbered 7, after V lost 4 bases and J lost 0 bases. Germline V CDR1 and CDR2: SGHNT, YYREEE (reference sequence). The length of the CDR3 is 16 residues. The CDR3: CASSLDRPSSGNTIYF. CDR3 DNA sequence: TGTGCCAGCAGCCTGGACAGGCCGAGCTCTGGAAACACCATATATTTT.

The chain uses TRBV7-2 and TRBJ2-7; possible D gene TRBD1, 7 bases. Germline assignment: CDR1 SGHTA and CDR2 FQGNSA. The CDR3 sequence is 14 residues long. V was pared by 7 bases and J by 6 bases, with 19 bases between. CDR3 DNA: TGTGCCAGCAACTTTGAGACAGGGACTTCCGAGCAGTACTTC. This translates into CASNFETGTSEQYF.

The chain has TRBV6-5 and TRBJ1-2, with a tentative D call TRBD1 (5 bases). The CDR3 has 13 amino acids. V lost 0 bases, J lost 7 bases, and 9 bases lay in between. CDR1 and CDR2 from the germline V gene are MNHEY and SVGAGI. CDR3 protein: CASSYSSRGGYTF. DNA of the CDR3: TGTGCCAGCAGTTACTCATCTAGGGGTGGCTACACCTTC.

The chain links TRBV7-2 to TRBJ1-4, with 7 bases matching TRBD1. The CDR3 is made up of 17 amino acids. The ends lost 5 bases at V and 0 bases at J; junction bases unmatched: 9. Germline V gene lookup returns CDR1 SGHTA and CDR2 FQGNSA. As DNA, the CDR3 is TGTGCCAGCAGCCCACGGACAGGATTACCAACTAATGAAAAACTGTTTTTT. This codes for CASSPRTGLPTNEKLFF.

Remarks on this clone: The identical CDR3 is also encoded by other nucleotide sequences in the sample. This chain uses TRBV28 with TRBJ2-5; TRBD2 agrees at 13 bases. This CDR3 has 15 residues. CDR1 and CDR2 (germline): MDHEN, SYDVKM. Losses at the gene ends were 2 bases for V and 5 bases for J; bases not matched to a gene: 2. CDR3 nucleotide sequence: TGTGCCAGCAGTTTAGGACTAGCGGGAGTCGAGACCCAGTACTTC. Translation: CASSLGLAGVETQYF.

This clone turned up a few times. The CDR3 loop reads CASSWTGNTEAFF. The CDR3 bases are TGTGCCAGCAGCTGGACAGGAAACACTGAAGCTTTCTTT. The chain employs TRBV7-9 and TRBJ1-1, with 7 bases aligning to TRBD1. From germline, CDR1 is SEHNR and CDR2 FQNEAQ (reference sequence). The CDR3 sequence is 13 residues long. The trim removed 4 bases at V and 2 bases at J, leaving 1 base unmatched.